This TCR beta chain emerged from a study of OX40 agonist ivuxolimab in advanced cancers. Whole-study results and caveats: The investigators did not determine what antigen specificity the expanded peripheral T cells had. Also present in some nonresponders was a low level of normalized T-cell clonal expansion.

Points on this clone: Its target is not known.

The CDR3 sequence is 16 residues long. The protocol was immunoSEQ multiplex PCR, while the TCRdb copy is restricted to in-frame clones and leaves out a portion. The profile covers roughly 110,000 clones, with just over 90% appearing a single time and around 0.47% taken by the ten largest. This clonotype was sampled from an adult with an advanced solid tumor such as melanoma, head and neck, liver or kidney cancer. The chain recombines TRBV12-2 with TRBJ1-6; the table assigns TRBD1, which was not confirmed against the DNA. TRBV12-2 represents a pseudogene. The sequenced sample was CD4+ or CD8+ T cells sorted from blood, obtained in a trial of the OX40 agonist ivuxolimab. CDR3 in DNA: TGTGCAAGTCGCTTAAGGGACAAGATAAATAATTCACCCCTCCACTTT. This gives the protein CASRLRDKINNSPLHF.